This T cell receptor (beta chain) comes out of a study of neurological immune-mediated disorders. This clonotype was found many times. The target antigen is unknown. Findings and caveats of the study: While HTLV-1-associated myelopathy showed the greatest TCR clonal expansion, multiple sclerosis showed the least, falling below healthy controls. Expanded clones shared no CDR3 amino acid sequences across subjects, suggesting private repertoires in all groups.

TCRdb ran MiXCR on the 5' RACE reads and lists one entry per CDR3 protein. Of roughly 70,000 distinct CDR3 sequences in the sample, 5.2% were seen once. V was clipped by 0 bases and J by 0 bases, with 8 bases between them. The CDR3 has 15 residues. Germline values: CDR1 LNHNV, CDR2 YYDKDF (reference sequence). A total of 2 million PBMCs stored at -80 degrees C provided the unsorted libraries. The sequence derives from a woman in her thirties with multiple sclerosis. The rearrangement links TRBV15 to TRBJ1-2, with D possibly TRBD1 on 5 matching bases. Sequencing was carried out using PBMCs. CDR3 protein: CATSRERGPNYGYTF. CDR3 in DNA: TGTGCCACCAGCAGAGAAAGGGGACCTAACTATGGCTACACCTTC. Looking up the rest from reference TRBV15 and TRBJ1-2 gives the full variable domain: DAMVIQNPRYQVTQFGKPVTLSCSQTLNHNVMYWYQQKSSQAPKLLFHYYDKDFNNEADTPDNFQSRRPNTSFCFLDIRSPGLGDTAMYLCATSRERGPNYGYTFGSGTRLTVV.